Following are 26 T cell receptor beta chains from one sample sequenced in a study of control samples from healthy donors and cancer patients. Only in-frame clones appear in the TCRdb table, and some are missing; sequencing was by immunoSEQ multiplex PCR. The sample lists about 58,000 clones; more than 70% were seen once. The sample consisted of PBMCs. These receptors originate from a woman between 55 and 75 years old with lung cancer.

The chain has TRBV5-1 and TRBJ2-5; 7 nucleotides align to TRBD1. Germline loops: CDR1 SGHRS, CDR2 YFSETQ. J lost 5 bases, V lost 0 bases, and 4 bases had no gene match. CDR3 length: 14 residues. The CDR3 coding sequence is TGCGCCAGCAGCTTGGAGGGGGCAGGGGAGACCCAGTACTTC. Translating gives CASSLEGAGETQYF. Using reference TRBV5-1 and TRBJ2-5 for the parts outside the CDR3, the full variable domain is KAGVTQTPRYLIKTRGQQVTLSCSPISGHRSVSWYQQTPGQGLQFLFEYFSETQRNKGNFPGRFSGRQFSNSRSEMNVSTLELGDSALYLCASSLEGAGETQYFGPGTRLLVL.

The chain is built from TRBV27 and TRBJ1-1, with 7 bases lining up with TRBD1. CDR3 length: 15 residues. CDR1 and CDR2 from the germline V gene are MNHEY and SMNVEV (reference sequence). J lost 5 bases, V lost 0 bases, and 6 bases had no gene match. The CDR3 bases are TGTGCCAGCAGTTTATCGTGGACAGGCGGGACTGAAGCTTTCTTT. Amino acid sequence: CASSLSWTGGTEAFF.

V is TRBV5-1 and J is TRBJ2-7; D tentatively fits TRBD1 or TRBD2 (5 bases each). V lost 6 bases and J 2 bases, leaving 15 bases between the germline ends. Per germline, CDR1 SGHRS and CDR2 YFSETQ. The CDR3 extends over 14 amino acids. CDR3 in amino acids: CASNTGTDAYEQYF. DNA of the CDR3: TGCGCCAGCAATACCGGGACCGACGCCTACGAGCAGTACTTC.

The chain joins TRBV27 to TRBJ1-3, with 9 bases lining up with TRBD1. CDR1 and CDR2 (germline): MNHEY, SMNVEV (reference sequence). CDR3 size: 16 residues. V lost 0 bases, J lost 1 base, and 1 base stayed unmatched. The CDR3 spells CASSLSGQGSGNTIYF. For the CDR3, the DNA is TGTGCCAGCAGTTTATCGGGACAGGGATCTGGAAACACCATATATTTT.

The gene calls are TRBV29-1 and TRBJ1-1; D call uncertain. CDR3 length: 13 amino acids. CDR1 and CDR2 from the germline V gene are SQVTM and ANQGSEA. The V gene lost 8 bases and the J gene lost 4 bases, with 17 bases spanning the gap. The CDR3 sequence: CSSRESGGTEAFF. The CDR3 coding sequence is TGCAGCTCTAGGGAGTCCGGTGGCACTGAAGCTTTCTTT.

V usage is TRBV7-9 and J usage is TRBJ2-7; no definite D call. The CDR3 loop spans 13 amino acids. The germline CDR1 and CDR2 sequences are SEHNR and FQNEAQ (reference sequence). Trimming stripped 5 bases from V and 3 bases from J, with 11 bases between. CDR3 residues: CASSLPPVYEQYF. CDR3 coding DNA: TGTGCCAGCAGCCTCCCCCCAGTCTACGAGCAGTACTTC.

The chain carries TRBV12-3 or TRBV12-4 and TRBJ2-1; D is ambiguous. The CDR3 loop spans 12 amino acids. The V and J ends lost 6 bases and 8 bases respectively, with 11 bases between them. Here the CDR3 reads CASSPQLDEQFF. The CDR3 nucleotides are TGTGCCAGCAGCCCCCAGCTGGATGAGCAGTTCTTC.

This clone was seen once. The chain has TRBV6-4 and TRBJ1-1, with a tentative D call TRBD1 (5 bases). Trimming took 3 bases from V and 1 from J, leaving 12 bases between them. Germline V gene data show CDR1 as MRHNA and CDR2 as SNTAGT. The CDR3 extends over 15 amino acids. CDR3 nucleotides: TGTGCCAGCAGTGAAGGGGCAGGACGGAACACTGAAGCTTTCTTT. Translated: CASSEGAGRNTEAFF.

The chain recombines TRBV6-5 with TRBJ2-2, with TRBD1 matching over 8 bases. Germline trimming cut 8 bases from V and 3 bases from J; bases unmatched to any gene: 2. Germline V gives CDR1 MNHEY, CDR2 SVGAGI. CDR3 size: 13 residues. The CDR3 region has the DNA TGTGCCAGCGGGGACAGGTACACCGGGGAGCTGTTTTTT. This translates into CASGDRYTGELFF.

This chain joins TRBV19 and TRBJ2-5, with D maybe TRBD2 (5 bases). Germline assignment: CDR1 LNHDA and CDR2 SQIVND (reference sequence). Trimming cost V 3 bases and J 4 bases, with 15 bases left between them. The CDR3 runs to 15 residues. CDR3 loop: CASSIRPGSSETQYF. Written as DNA, the CDR3 is TGTGCCAGTAGTATTCGCCCGGGGTCCTCAGAGACCCAGTACTTC.

This clone appeared a single time. The rearrangement links TRBV12-3 or TRBV12-4 to TRBJ2-7, with unresolved D. With 4 bases removed from V and 3 bases from J, the gap between germline ends came to 10 bases. There are 13 residues in the CDR3. The CDR3 region has the DNA TGTGCCAGCAGTTCAAGTTGGGGCTACGAGCAGTACTTC. It yields the protein CASSSSWGYEQYF.

V gene TRBV3-1 (or the pseudogene TRBV3-2) combines with J gene TRBJ2-3; 8 bases agree with TRBD1. CDR1 LGHDT and CDR2 YNNKEL come from the germline V gene (reference sequence). There are 13 residues in the CDR3. Trimming cost V 4 bases and J 6 bases; bases outside gene matches: 3. The CDR3: CASSLRDRDTQYF. Written as DNA, the CDR3 is TGTGCCAGCAGCCTACGGGACAGGGATACGCAGTATTTT.

The CDR3 reads CASRVRLGQTEAFF. CDR3 in DNA: TGTGCCAGCAGAGTCCGACTGGGGCAAACTGAAGCTTTCTTT. The rearrangement joins TRBV27 to TRBJ1-1; TRBD1 might be the D (5 bases). With 6 bases removed from V and 5 bases from J, the gap between germline ends came to 16 bases. CDR1 and CDR2 (germline): MNHEY, SMNVEV (reference sequence). The CDR3 totals 14 residues.

The chain has TRBV5-1 and TRBJ2-2; 10 nucleotides align to TRBD1. The CDR3 extends over 15 amino acids. V dropped 2 bases and J dropped 4; count of bases not matched to a gene: 2. The germline gives CDR1 SGHRS, CDR2 YFSETQ. CDR3: CASSFRDRGTGELFF. The CDR3, as DNA: TGCGCCAGCAGCTTCCGGGACAGGGGCACCGGGGAGCTGTTTTTT.

V usage is TRBV5-4 and J usage is TRBJ2-1; 11 positions match TRBD2. The CDR3 runs 13 residues. V lost 4 bases, J lost 15 bases, and 9 bases stayed unmatched. The V gene's germline CDR1 is SGHNT and CDR2 YYREEE (reference sequence). The CDR3 here is CASSQLAGAPPFF. The CDR3 DNA reads TGTGCCAGCAGCCAACTAGCGGGGGCCCCTCCGTTCTTC.

The chain carries TRBV12-3 or TRBV12-4 and TRBJ2-7, with D possibly being TRBD2 (7 bases). V was cut by 6 bases and J by 6 bases, with 12 bases left in between. The CDR3 totals 12 residues. In DNA, the CDR3 is TGTGCCAGCAGCCCAGGGGAGGGCGAGCAGTACTTC. Its protein product is CASSPGEGEQYF.

The rearrangement uses TRBV5-5 and TRBJ2-7; possible D gene TRBD2, 5 bases. Germline V gives CDR1 SGHKS, CDR2 YYEKEE (reference sequence). V dropped 0 bases and J dropped 6 bases, with 13 bases sitting between them. This CDR3 is built from 14 residues. The CDR3 coding sequence is TGTGCCAGCAGCTTGGCGAGGACTGGGCCCGAGCAGTACTTC. It is translated as CASSLARTGPEQYF. The entire variable domain, with the rest obtained from reference TRBV5-5 and TRBJ2-7, is as follows: DAGVTQSPTHLIKTRGQQVTLRCSPISGHKSVSWYQQVLGQGPQFIFQYYEKEERGRGNFPDRFSARQFPNYSSELNVNALLLGDSALYLCASSLARTGPEQYFGPGTRLTVT.

This CDR3 is CAISTGPGANVLTF. In DNA form, the CDR3 reads TGTGCCATCAGTACGGGTCCTGGGGCCAACGTCCTGACTTTC. The chain links TRBV10-3 to TRBJ2-6; D call uncertain. The germline V gene has CDR1 ENHRY and CDR2 SYGVKD. The CDR3 has 14 residues. The V end lost 5 bases, the J end lost 2 bases, and 7 bases lay between the germline ends.

This chain uses TRBV9 with TRBJ1-1; D is unresolved. The V gene's germline CDR1 is SGDLS and CDR2 YYNGEE. Trimming removed 0 bases from V and 6 bases from J, with 12 bases in between. CDR3 size: 14 residues. CDR3 coding DNA: TGTGCCAGCAGCGTAGGGATGGAAGGAGCTGAAGCTTTCTTT. Amino acid sequence: CASSVGMEGAEAFF.

The rearrangement uses TRBV5-1 and TRBJ1-2; no reliable D call. Trimming cost V 2 bases and J 2 bases, with 13 bases left between them. The CDR3 has 15 amino acids. Germline CDR1 reads SGHRS; CDR2 reads YFSETQ. The CDR3 region is CASSFGGSDNYGYTF. The CDR3 DNA reads as TGCGCCAGCAGCTTCGGCGGATCAGACAACTATGGCTACACCTTC.

This clone was seen just once. This chain uses TRBV15 with TRBJ1-2; the match to TRBD1 covers 9 bases. The CDR3 has 16 amino acids. V was clipped by 0 bases and J by 5 bases; unmatched bases: 7. Germline V gives CDR1 LNHNV, CDR2 YYDKDF (reference sequence). DNA of the CDR3: TGTGCCACCAGCAGAGATCGGGACAGGGTGGGATATGGCTACACCTTC. It translates to CATSRDRDRVGYGYTF.

This chain uses TRBV2 with TRBJ2-3; 7 nucleotides align to TRBD2. The CDR3 has 15 residues. Germline-derived CDR1 and CDR2 are SNHLY and FYNNEI. The J segment lost 3 bases and the V segment lost 7 bases, leaving 10 bases of the junction unmatched. The CDR3 reads CASKKYGGVTDTQYF. CDR3 nucleotide sequence: TGTGCCAGCAAAAAATATGGGGGGGTGACAGATACGCAGTATTTT.

This clone was detected once. J is TRBJ2-5 and V is TRBV15, with TRBD2 matching 9 bases. V lost 5 bases and J lost 0; bases outside the gene matches: 4. The CDR3 is 15 residues long. The germline CDR1 and CDR2 sequences are LNHNV and YYDKDF (reference sequence). CDR3: CATSVRTSDQETQYF. In DNA, the CDR3 is TGTGCCACCAGCGTGCGGACTAGCGACCAAGAGACCCAGTACTTC.

The DNA for the CDR3 is TGTGCCAGCAGCCCCGACAGGGCTGAAGCTTTCTTT. It codes for CASSPDRAEAFF. The gene calls are TRBV7-9 and TRBJ1-1, with TRBD1 matching 7 bases. Germline CDR1 reads SEHNR; CDR2 reads FQNEAQ (reference sequence). The CDR3 loop spans 12 amino acids. V was clipped by 5 bases and J by 6 bases; unmatched bases: 3. Full variable domain (outside the CDR3, taken from reference TRBV7-9 and TRBJ1-1): DTGVSQNPRHKITKRGQNVTFRCDPISEHNRLYWYRQTLGQGPEFLTYFQNEAQLEKSRLLSDRFSAERPKGSFSTLEIQRTEQGDSAMYLCASSPDRAEAFFGQGTRLTVV.

The chain is built from TRBV28 and TRBJ2-7; D is perhaps TRBD2 (6 bases). Trimming took 6 bases from V and 7 from J, leaving 13 bases between them. This CDR3 is built from 12 residues. CDR1 and CDR2 from the germline V gene are MDHEN and SYDVKM. The CDR3 loop is CASRGGPQEQYF. CDR3 coding DNA: TGTGCCAGCAGGGGAGGCCCACAGGAGCAGTACTTC.

The rearrangement joins TRBV2 to TRBJ2-7; D remains ambiguous. The germline V gene has CDR1 SNHLY and CDR2 FYNNEI. Deletions cut 9 bases from V and 3 bases from J, with 15 bases between. The CDR3 covers 13 residues. Here the CDR3 reads CARGKGTVYEQYF. CDR3 sequence (DNA): TGTGCCAGGGGGAAGGGAACCGTCTACGAGCAGTACTTC.